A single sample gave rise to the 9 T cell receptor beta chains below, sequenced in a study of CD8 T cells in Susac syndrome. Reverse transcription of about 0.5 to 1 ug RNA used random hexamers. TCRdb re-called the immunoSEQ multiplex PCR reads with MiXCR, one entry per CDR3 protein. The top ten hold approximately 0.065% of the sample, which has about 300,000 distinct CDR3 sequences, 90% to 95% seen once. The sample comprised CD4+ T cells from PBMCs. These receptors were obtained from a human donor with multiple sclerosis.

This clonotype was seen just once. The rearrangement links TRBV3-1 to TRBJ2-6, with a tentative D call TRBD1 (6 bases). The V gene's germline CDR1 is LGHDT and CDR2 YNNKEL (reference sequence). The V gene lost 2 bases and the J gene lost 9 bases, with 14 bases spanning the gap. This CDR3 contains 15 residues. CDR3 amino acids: CASSQHQGSLNVLTF. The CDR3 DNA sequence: TGTGCCAGCAGCCAACACCAGGGGTCCCTCAACGTCCTGACTTTC.

The CDR3 spells CASSIQGISEAFF. CDR3 in DNA: TGTGCCAGTAGTATACAGGGGATTTCTGAAGCTTTCTTT. The V call is TRBV19, the J call TRBJ1-1; a possible D gene is TRBD1 (6 bases). Per germline, CDR1 LNHDA and CDR2 SQIVND (reference sequence). Trimming stripped 2 bases from V and 6 bases from J, with 10 bases between. This CDR3 has 13 residues.

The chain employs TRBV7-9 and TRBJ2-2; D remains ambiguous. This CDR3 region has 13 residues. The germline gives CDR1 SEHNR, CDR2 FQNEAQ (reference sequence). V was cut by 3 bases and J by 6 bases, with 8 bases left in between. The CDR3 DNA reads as TGTGCCAGCAGCTTTGACTCATCCGGGGAGCTGTTTTTT. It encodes CASSFDSSGELFF.

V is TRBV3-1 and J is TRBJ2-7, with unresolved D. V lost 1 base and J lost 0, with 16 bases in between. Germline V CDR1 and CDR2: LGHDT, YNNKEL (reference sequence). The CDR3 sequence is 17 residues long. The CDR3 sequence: CASSQGPTSVGSYEQYF. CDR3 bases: TGTGCCAGCAGCCAAGGTCCTACGAGCGTGGGCTCCTACGAGCAGTACTTC.

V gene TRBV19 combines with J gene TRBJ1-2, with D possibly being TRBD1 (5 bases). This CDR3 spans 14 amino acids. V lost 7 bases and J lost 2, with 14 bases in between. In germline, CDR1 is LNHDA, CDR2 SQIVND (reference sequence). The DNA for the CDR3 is TGTGCCAGTACTGAACAGGTAGTGAACTATGGCTACACCTTC. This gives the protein CASTEQVVNYGYTF.

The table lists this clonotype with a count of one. CDR3 amino acids: CSVRGWGDSSYNEQFF. In DNA form, the CDR3 reads TGCAGCGTGAGGGGGTGGGGGGACAGCTCCTACAATGAGCAGTTCTTC. The rearrangement uses TRBV29-1 and TRBJ2-1; D perhaps matches TRBD1 (7 bases). V was pared by 6 bases and J by 0 bases, with 18 bases between. The CDR3 length is 16 residues. Germline V gene lookup returns CDR1 SQVTM and CDR2 ANQGSEA.

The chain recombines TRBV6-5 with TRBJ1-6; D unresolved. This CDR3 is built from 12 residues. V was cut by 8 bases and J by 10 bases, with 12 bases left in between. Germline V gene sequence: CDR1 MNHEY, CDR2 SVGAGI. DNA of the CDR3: TGTGCCAGCGGAGTCCAATTGTCACCCCTCCACTTT. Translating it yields CASGVQLSPLHF.

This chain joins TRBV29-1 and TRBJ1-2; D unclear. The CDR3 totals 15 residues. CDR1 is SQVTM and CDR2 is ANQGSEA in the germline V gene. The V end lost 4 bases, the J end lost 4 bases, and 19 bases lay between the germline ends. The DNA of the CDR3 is TGCAGCGTTGGAGTGGGGTCCCGAGAGGGCTATGGCTACACCTTC. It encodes CSVGVGSREGYGYTF.

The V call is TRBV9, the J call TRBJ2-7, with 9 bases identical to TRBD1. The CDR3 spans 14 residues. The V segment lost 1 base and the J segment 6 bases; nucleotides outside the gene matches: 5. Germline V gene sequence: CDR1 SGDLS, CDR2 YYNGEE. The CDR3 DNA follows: TGTGCCAGCAGCGTAAGGGACAGGGCGGGCGAGCAGTACTTC. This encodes CASSVRDRAGEQYF.